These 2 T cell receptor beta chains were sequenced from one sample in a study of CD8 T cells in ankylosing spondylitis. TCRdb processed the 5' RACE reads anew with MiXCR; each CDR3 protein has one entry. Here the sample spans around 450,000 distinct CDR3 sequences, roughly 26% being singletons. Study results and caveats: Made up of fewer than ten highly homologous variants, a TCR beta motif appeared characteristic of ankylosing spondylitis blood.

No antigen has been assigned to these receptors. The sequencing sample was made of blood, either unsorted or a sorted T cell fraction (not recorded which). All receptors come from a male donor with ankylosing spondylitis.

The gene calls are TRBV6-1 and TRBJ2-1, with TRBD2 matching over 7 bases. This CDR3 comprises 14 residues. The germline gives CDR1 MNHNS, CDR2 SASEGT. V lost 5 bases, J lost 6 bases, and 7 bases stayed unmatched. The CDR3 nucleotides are TGTGCCAGCAGTCAGGGACTATCCGGCAATGAGCAGTTCTTC. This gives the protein CASSQGLSGNEQFF.

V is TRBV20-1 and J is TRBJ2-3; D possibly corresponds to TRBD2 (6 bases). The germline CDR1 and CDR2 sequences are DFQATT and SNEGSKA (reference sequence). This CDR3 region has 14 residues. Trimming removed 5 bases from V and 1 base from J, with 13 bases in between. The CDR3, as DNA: TGCAGTGCTCCGCCGGGACTTGGCACAGATACGCAGTATTTT. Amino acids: CSAPPGLGTDTQYF.